What follows is one TCR beta chain and its context. This clone was counted only a few times. Which antigen it targets is not known. No qualities accompany the bases; no much larger clone lies one base away. The library came from the immunoSEQ multiplex PCR assay. A mixture of 60 forward primers for TCR Vbeta segments and 13 reverse primers for TCR Jbeta segments was used in the multiplex PCR. Amplification of the CDR3 region of rearranged TCR beta genes was performed with a multiplex PCR assay on genomic DNA. On the Illumina HiSeq System, the amplified TCR beta libraries were sequenced as 87-base-pair reads. Under the source paper's analysis protocol: A later analysis counted tens of millions of unique TCR beta chains across the 666 repertoires, and some 11 million of these chains were shared by at least two donors. Raw reads were error-corrected and collapsed into unique sequences by a nearest-neighbor algorithm in which closely related sequences were merged to remove PCR and sequencing errors. To assign V, D and J gene segments, CDR3 sequences were aligned to IMGT reference sequences. Each retained sequence needed at least a six-nucleotide match to both a V gene segment and a J gene segment. Rearrangements were classified as productive when the CDR3 lacked stop codons and remained in frame with V and J, and all other rearrangements were classified as non-productive. Following IMGT convention, CDR3 was defined as the stretch from the second conserved V-encoded cysteine to the conserved J-encoded phenylalanine. Sequences without an unambiguous match to a single V gene segment were excluded from the earlier analysis of about 600 of the donors. In an earlier analysis of some 590 of the donors, V segments were called functional above 56.7% productive rearrangements and were called segregating when the between-donor standard deviation exceeded 5%. A statistical classification framework was developed to diagnose cytomegalovirus status using the catalog of TCR beta chain sequences. In a later analysis, V and J genes were assigned by comparing TCR nucleotide sequences against IMGT/GENE-DB human TR gene sequences. A later analysis assigned CDR3 sequences and most-parsimonious VDJ recombination scenarios with the TCRdist pipeline. In a later analysis, each TCR beta chain was defined by its CDR3 amino acid sequence together with its V-gene family, and reads lacking a unique V-gene family were excluded. In a later analysis, approximately 590 highly shared, low-generation-probability nucleotide sequences were removed to address suspected cross-contamination and a sequencing artifact. In a later analysis, a clonal expansion index was calculated for each public chain from normalized within-repertoire ranks of inferred template counts. In a later analysis, generation probabilities were computed with a VDJ recombination model fitted to out-of-frame rearrangements, and the resulting probabilities were checked against IGoR. A later analysis scored TCR-TCR, TCR-HLA and TCR-CMV co-occurrence with hypergeometric tests, applying a repertoire-size bias correction to TCR pairs. False discovery rates were estimated in a later analysis by permuting HLA or CMV assignments 20 times. In a later analysis, co-occurring TCRs were grouped with DBSCAN, and TCRdist sequence similarity was added when clustering was performed within HLA-allele-positive subsets. Repertoires with fewer than 30,000 or more than 120,000 public chains were left out of co-occurrence clustering, as were about five repertoires with anomalous nucleotide sharing. The source is immuneACCESS, and TCRdb retained only in-frame sequences with V and J called. Part of the clones is not carried over; for the studies checked, unresolved V genes explain less than half of this, and the remainder is unexplained. V, J and clone size are those of that table, while D and trimming were read from the DNA. The table for this sample lists about 110,000 clones; about 74% of them were counted only once. The top ten clonotypes cover around 5% of the sample.

The cohort consisted of more than 650 healthy bone marrow donors. All cohort members were sampled while nominally healthy, although unrecorded immune exposures were likely present. The donor tested CMV seropositive and was one of the 289 seropositive cohort members. A peripheral blood sample was collected from each donor, and TCR beta sequencing was performed on peripheral blood mononuclear cells. Genomic DNA was extracted from the blood cell samples with the Qiagen DNeasy Blood Extraction Kit. The germline V end is reduced by 5 bases and the J end by 7 bases; junction bases left unmatched: 7. The CDR3 has 13 amino acids, counting the end cysteine and phenylalanine. CDR3 DNA is the only sequence kept; it has 39 bases, read in frame from the first base. CDR1 and CDR2, per the germline V gene (reference sequence), are MNHNY and SVGAGI. This specimen comes from a study of cytomegalovirus exposure and HLA in healthy donors (dated by TCRdb to about 2017). About the full investigation: According to an earlier analysis of a few hundred of the donors, about 179 million T cells yielded 117 million unique TCR beta sequences and 250 to 350 Gb of sequence data. Of the 350 to 450 genotyped donors, approximately 80% fell in the genetic ancestry cluster associated with self-reported Caucasian donors. All discovery cohort repertoires had been generated on a single sequencing platform. Approximately 300 gigabases of sequencing data and around 80 million unique TCR sequences made up an early release that covered approximately 650 HLA-typed donors. HLA typing covered class I and class II loci at four-digit resolution. Roughly five DR-DQ haplotypes were handled as single units for association and clustering, since linkage in the cohort was strong. An earlier analysis of approximately 500 of the donors applied high-throughput TCR beta sequencing to assess whether each TCR beta V gene segment acted as functional or pseudogenic. Using immunosequencing, the study profiled T cell repertoires from 550 to 750 subjects and related those repertoires to cytomegalovirus serostatus. Across 300 to 400 genotyped donors of the cohort, an average of about 240,000 unique TCR beta nucleotide sequences per donor were sequenced, and approximately 17% of those sequences were non-productive. To study patterns of TCR occurrence, a later analysis re-analyzed previously published TCR beta repertoires from 700 or so donors and added high-resolution HLA genotyping. A later genetic analysis took genome-wide SNP genotypes for 398 of the 666 donors and used that subset as a discovery cohort. Along with the roughly 670-subject first cohort, a separate validation cohort of over a hundred different subjects was used. The study aimed to test whether signatures of past pathogen exposure could be identified by cataloging public T cell receptors. The number of donors typed differed by locus, with roughly 620-640 for A, B, C, DRB1 and DQB1, more than 500 for DQA1, 600 to 610 for DPA1, and some 440 for DPB1. Donor age, sex, ethnicity and CMV serostatus were compiled together with the repertoire data. The study combined high-throughput TCR immunosequencing, statistical association of individual TCRs with disease status, and machine learning to predict cytomegalovirus infection status. Rather than using new phenotypic data, the later analysis identified candidate immune exposures from TCR beta sequences and from how often those sequences occurred across donors.

Points the paper makes about the study in general: A cluster of highly shared sequence variants was judged likely to represent a technical artifact of the sequencing pipeline. Because counts were too low, some 17 rarely observed V segments, including chromosome 9 orphons, were excluded from the earlier analysis of around 590 of the donors. An earlier analysis of around 540 of the donors showed that most TCR beta V segments appeared in productive rearrangements either about 90% or about 30% of the time, which broadly matched IMGT annotations. In this cohort, only TCR beta chains were sequenced, and detectable features were limited by the absence of alpha or paired-chain data. Roughly uniform sequencing depth across donors was assumed in presence/absence analyses, although this assumption may not hold. A further reported finding was that TCR beta sequences accurately predicted the HLA-A and HLA-B alleles for most subjects in the first cohort. In a later analysis, several top co-occurrence clusters were reported to appear linked to parvovirus B19, influenza, CMV and Epstein-Barr virus. At a false discovery rate of 0.05, a later analysis linked around 15,000 TCR beta sequences to specific HLA alleles. Correlated functional status among segregating V segments might be attributable to linkage disequilibrium, but an unknown experimental factor could not be ruled out. The only immune exposure information available for the cohort was CMV serostatus. A later genetic analysis associated a missense DCLRE1C variant with V-gene and J-gene trimming of TCR beta chains, and an independent cohort replicated the association. While some public TCRs were present in many individuals, most TCR sequences turned up only very rarely across donors. Compared with equally common non-associated chains, HLA-associated TCR beta chains in a later analysis were more clonally expanded and had lower generation probabilities. The authors suggested that the approach could potentially be generalized to other disease states and immunological phenotypes. Strong co-occurrence of HLA alleles, especially DR and DQ, made assigning TCR associations to individual alleles difficult. A few of the identified cytomegalovirus-associated TCR beta chains were confirmed in vitro to be specific for cytomegalovirus antigens. A later analysis found that TCR association rates varied across HLA loci, with DRB1 alleles showing the most associated TCRs and HLA-C alleles the fewest. The study gave a list of some 150 TCR beta chains associated with cytomegalovirus. Some IMGT-functional V segments, including TRBV6-2 and TRBV6-3, could not be told apart with the 87-base-pair reads, so those segments were excluded. Compared with the approximately 600-donor mean, donors in an Asian-associated ancestry cluster had fewer N-insertions in productive TCRs, according to a later genetic analysis. In a later analysis, most CMV-associated TCR beta chains were found to appear HLA-restricted, with HLA associations seemingly driven largely by CMV exposure. The classifier was reported to diagnose cytomegalovirus status with high specificity and sensitivity in both the original cohort and the validation cohort. Because HLA typing was unavailable for some donors at each locus, only the typed subset was used in association tests.

The sequenced material came from PBMCs. The V and J genes are TRBV6-6 and TRBJ1-2; a stretch of 7 junction bases matches TRBD1. The source is a man aged 25-40 years in good health and CMV-seropositive. DNA sequence: TGTGCCAGCAGTCCCCAGGGGGGTACTGGCTACACCTTC. Its protein reads: CASSPQGGTGYTF.